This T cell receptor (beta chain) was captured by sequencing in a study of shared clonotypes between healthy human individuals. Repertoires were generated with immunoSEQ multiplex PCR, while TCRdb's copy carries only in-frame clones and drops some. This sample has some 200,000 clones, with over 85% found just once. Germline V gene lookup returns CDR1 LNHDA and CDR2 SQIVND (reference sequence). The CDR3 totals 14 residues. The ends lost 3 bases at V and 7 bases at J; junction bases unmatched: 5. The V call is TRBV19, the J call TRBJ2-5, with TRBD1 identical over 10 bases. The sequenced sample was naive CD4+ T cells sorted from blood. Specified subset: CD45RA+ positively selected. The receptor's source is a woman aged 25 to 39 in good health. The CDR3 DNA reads TGTGCCAGTAGTATGGGACAGGGGAAGGGGACCCAGTACTTC. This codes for CASSMGQGKGTQYF.